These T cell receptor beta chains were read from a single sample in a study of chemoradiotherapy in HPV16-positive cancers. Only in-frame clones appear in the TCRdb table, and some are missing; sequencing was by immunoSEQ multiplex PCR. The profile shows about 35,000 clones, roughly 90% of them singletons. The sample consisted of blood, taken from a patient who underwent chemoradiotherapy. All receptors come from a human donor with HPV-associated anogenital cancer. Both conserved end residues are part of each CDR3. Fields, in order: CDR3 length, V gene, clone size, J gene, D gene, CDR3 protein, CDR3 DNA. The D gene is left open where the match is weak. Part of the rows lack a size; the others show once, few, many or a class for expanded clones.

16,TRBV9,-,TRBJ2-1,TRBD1,CASSVAGDRGFHEQFF,TGTGCCAGCAGCGTCGCGGGGGACAGGGGTTTCCATGAGCAGTTCTTC
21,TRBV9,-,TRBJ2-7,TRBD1,CASSVDPRPGQGVHPLREQYF,TGTGCCAGCAGCGTCGACCCCCGGCCGGGACAGGGGGTGCATCCCCTTCGAGAGCAGTACTTC
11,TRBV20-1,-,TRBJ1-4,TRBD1,CSATGDRELFF,TGCAGTGCTACCGGGGACAGGGAACTGTTTTTT
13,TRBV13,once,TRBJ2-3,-,CASSTPQGDTQYF,TGTGCCAGCAGCACACCCCAGGGAGATACGCAGTATTTT
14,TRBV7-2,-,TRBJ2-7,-,CASSLLHTGYEQYF,TGTGCCAGCAGCTTATTACATACCGGTTACGAGCAGTACTTC
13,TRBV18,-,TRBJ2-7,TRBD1,CASSADRFYEQYF,TGTGCCAGCTCAGCGGACAGGTTCTACGAGCAGTACTTC
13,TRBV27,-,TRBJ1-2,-,CASSKQGTYGYTF,TGTGCCAGCAGTAAACAGGGTACCTATGGCTACACCTTC
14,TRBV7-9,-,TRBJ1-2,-,CASSPDRINYGYTF,TGTGCCAGCAGCCCTGACAGGATTAACTATGGCTACACCTTC
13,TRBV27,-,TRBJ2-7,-,CASSLNAFYEQYF,TGTGCCAGCAGTTTGAACGCCTTCTACGAGCAGTACTTC
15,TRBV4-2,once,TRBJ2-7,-,CASSQDFTLIYEQYF,TGTGCCAGCAGCCAGGACTTCACCCTTATATACGAGCAGTACTTC
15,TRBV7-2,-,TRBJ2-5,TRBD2,CASSFAGTRKETQYF,TGTGCCAGCAGCTTCGCCGGGACTAGAAAAGAGACCCAGTACTTC
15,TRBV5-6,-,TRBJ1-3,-,CASRKRTFRGNTIYF,TGTGCCAGCAGAAAACGGACCTTTCGAGGAAACACCATATATTTT
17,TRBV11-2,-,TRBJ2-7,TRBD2,CASSSLYPLAGGDEQYF,TGTGCCAGCAGCTCGCTCTATCCACTAGCGGGGGGAGACGAGCAGTACTTC
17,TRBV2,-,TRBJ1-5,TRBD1,CASTKDRGYLVNQPQHF,TGTGCCAGCACCAAGGACAGGGGTTACTTGGTTAATCAGCCCCAGCATTTT
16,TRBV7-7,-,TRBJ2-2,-,CASSLAYTLNTGELFF,TGTGCTAGCAGCTTAGCGTACACTTTGAACACCGGGGAGCTGTTTTTT
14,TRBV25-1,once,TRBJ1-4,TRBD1,CASSAGQGSEKLFF,TGTGCCAGCAGTGCTGGACAGGGGAGTGAAAAACTGTTTTTT
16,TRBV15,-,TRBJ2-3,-,CATSRGGGTPTDTQYF,TGTGCCACCAGCAGAGGGGGGGGGACACCCACAGATACGCAGTATTTT
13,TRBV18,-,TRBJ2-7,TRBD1,CASSFDRVYEQYF,TGTGCCAGCTCATTCGACAGGGTTTACGAGCAGTACTTC
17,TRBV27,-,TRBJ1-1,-,CASSKPAADGMNTEAFF,TGTGCCAGCAGCAAACCGGCCGCGGACGGAATGAACACTGAAGCTTTCTTT
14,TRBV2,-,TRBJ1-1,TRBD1,CASRKGQGATEAFF,TGTGCCAGCAGAAAAGGACAGGGCGCCACTGAAGCTTTCTTT
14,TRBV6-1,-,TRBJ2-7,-,CASSESQPYYEQYF,TGTGCCAGCAGTGAGAGTCAGCCTTACTACGAGCAGTACTTC
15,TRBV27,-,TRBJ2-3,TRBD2,CASSRRGGLADTQYF,TGTGCCAGCAGTCGCCGGGGGGGCCTCGCAGATACGCAGTATTTT
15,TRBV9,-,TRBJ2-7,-,CASNPLGGPTYEQYF,TGTGCCAGCAACCCCCTGGGGGGGCCCACCTACGAGCAGTACTTC
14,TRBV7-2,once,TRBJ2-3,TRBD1,CASSGDRYTDTQYF,TGTGCCAGCAGCGGGGACAGATACACAGATACGCAGTATTTT
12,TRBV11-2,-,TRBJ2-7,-,CASSSDFYEQYF,TGTGCCAGCAGCTCGGACTTCTACGAGCAGTACTTC
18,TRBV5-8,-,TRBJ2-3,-,CASSLSAVDSPYLDTQYF,TGTGCCAGCAGCTTGTCTGCAGTGGACAGTCCCTATTTGGATACGCAGTATTTT
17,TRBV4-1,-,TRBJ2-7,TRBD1,CASTPTGGTLNSYEQYF,TGCGCCAGCACCCCTACAGGGGGCACCCTAAACTCCTACGAGCAGTACTTC
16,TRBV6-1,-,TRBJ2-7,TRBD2,CASSDLAGGRTYEQYF,TGTGCCAGCAGTGATTTGGCGGGGGGGCGTACCTACGAGCAGTACTTC
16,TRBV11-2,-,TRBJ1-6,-,CASSLVGGVLNSPLHF,TGTGCCAGCAGCTTAGTTGGGGGCGTCTTGAATTCACCCCTCCACTTT
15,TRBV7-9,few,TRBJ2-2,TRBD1,CASSPDRGRTGELFF,TGTGCCAGCAGCCCGGACAGGGGGCGCACCGGGGAGCTGTTTTTT
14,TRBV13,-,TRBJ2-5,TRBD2,CASSVGGAGETQYF,TGTGCCAGCAGCGTAGGTGGAGCGGGGGAGACCCAGTACTTC
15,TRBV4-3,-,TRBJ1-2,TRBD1,CASSQRLDRDYGYTF,TGCGCCAGCAGCCAAAGGTTGGACAGGGACTATGGCTACACCTTC
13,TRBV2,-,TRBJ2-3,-,CASSLGHTDTQYF,TGTGCCAGCAGCCTCGGCCACACAGATACGCAGTATTTT
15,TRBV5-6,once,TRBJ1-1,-,CASSLADRENTEAFF,TGTGCCAGCAGCTTAGCCGACAGAGAGAACACTGAAGCTTTCTTT
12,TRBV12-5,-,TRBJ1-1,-,CASGPTYTEAFF,TGTGCTAGTGGCCCGACGTACACTGAAGCTTTCTTT
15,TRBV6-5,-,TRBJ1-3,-,CASSYFGSSGNTIYF,TGTGCCAGCAGTTACTTCGGGAGTTCTGGAAACACCATATATTTT
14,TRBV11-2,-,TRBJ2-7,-,CASSLKLAIHEQYF,TGTGCCAGCAGCTTAAAGCTAGCTATACACGAGCAGTACTTC
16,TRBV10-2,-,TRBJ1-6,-,CASSASQLPYNSPLHF,TGCGCCAGCAGCGCGAGTCAGTTACCATATAATTCACCCCTCCACTTT
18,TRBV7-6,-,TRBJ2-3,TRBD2,CASSLRPFSGDGTDTQYF,TGTGCCAGCAGCTTAAGGCCTTTCAGCGGGGACGGCACAGATACGCAGTATTTT
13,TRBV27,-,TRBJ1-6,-,CATAGWGGSPLHF,TGTGCCACGGCGGGCTGGGGGGGTTCACCCCTCCACTTT
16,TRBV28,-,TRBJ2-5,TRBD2,CASSFLLAGGLETQYF,TGTGCCAGCAGTTTTCTCCTAGCGGGGGGATTGGAGACCCAGTACTTC
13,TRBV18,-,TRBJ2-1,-,CASSEDSYNEQFF,TGTGCCAGCTCCGAAGACAGCTACAATGAGCAGTTCTTC
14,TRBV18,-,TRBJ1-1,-,CASSPQWDGAEAFF,TGTGCCAGCTCACCACAATGGGATGGCGCTGAAGCTTTCTTT
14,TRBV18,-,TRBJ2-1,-,CASSQNYGGDEQFF,TGTGCCAGCTCGCAGAATTATGGAGGCGATGAGCAGTTCTTC
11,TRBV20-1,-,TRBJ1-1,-,CSASRNTEAFF,TGCAGTGCTAGTAGGAATACTGAAGCTTTCTTT
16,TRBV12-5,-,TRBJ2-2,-,CASGYLLGGNAGELFF,TGTGCTAGTGGTTATTTGTTAGGAGGGAACGCCGGGGAGCTGTTTTTT
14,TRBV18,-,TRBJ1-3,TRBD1,CASSRDSSGNTIYF,TGTGCCAGCTCACGGGACAGCTCTGGAAACACCATATATTTT
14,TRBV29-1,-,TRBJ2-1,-,CSVDITSSNGEQFF,TGCAGCGTTGACATAACTAGCTCGAACGGTGAGCAGTTCTTC